This TCR beta chain stems from a study of beta chain features in type 1 diabetes. Study observations and caveats: Possible PCR preference for shorter templates applied equally to patients and controls.

The isolated RNA, all of it, was reverse transcribed, so expressed TCRB transcripts were what got sequenced. Libraries were prepared by immunoSEQ multiplex PCR; TCRdb keeps only in-frame clonotypes and omits some of them. The sample records 120,000 to 150,000 clones, roughly 50% being singletons. V was trimmed by 3 bases and J by 2 bases, leaving 10 bases between them. The germline CDR1 and CDR2 sequences are MNHNS and SASEGT. The CDR3 contains 14 residues. A single heparinised blood sample, averaging approximately 0.12 L, was obtained per donor. A word on this clone: Its target is not known.

Sequencing used Tregs from blood. The origin of this receptor is a man between 18 and 35 years old in good health. V usage is TRBV6-1 and J usage is TRBJ1-1; possibly TRBD1 for D (6 bases). The DNA of the CDR3 is TGTGCCAGCAGTGACCGGGGGGCCAACACTGAAGCTTTCTTT. Translated, it gives CASSDRGANTEAFF.